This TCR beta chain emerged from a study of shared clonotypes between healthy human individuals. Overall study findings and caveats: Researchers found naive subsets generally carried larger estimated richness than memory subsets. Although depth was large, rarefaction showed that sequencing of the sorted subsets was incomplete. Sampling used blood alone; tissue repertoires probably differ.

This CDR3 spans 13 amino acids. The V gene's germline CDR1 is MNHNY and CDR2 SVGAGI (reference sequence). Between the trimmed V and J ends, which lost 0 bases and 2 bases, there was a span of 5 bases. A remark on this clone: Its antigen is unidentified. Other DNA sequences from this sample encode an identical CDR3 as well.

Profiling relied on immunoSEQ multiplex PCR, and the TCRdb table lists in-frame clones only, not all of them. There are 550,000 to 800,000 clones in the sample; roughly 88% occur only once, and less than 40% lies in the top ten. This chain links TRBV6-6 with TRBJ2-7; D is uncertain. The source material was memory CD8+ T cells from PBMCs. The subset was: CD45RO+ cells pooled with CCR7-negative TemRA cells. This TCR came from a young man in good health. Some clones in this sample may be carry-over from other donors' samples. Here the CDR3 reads CASSYSGPYEQYF. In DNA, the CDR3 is TGTGCCAGCAGTTACTCGGGTCCCTACGAGCAGTACTTC.